This T cell receptor (beta chain) derives from a study of blood T cells in healthy people across ages. About the study: Per every two T cells, about one barcoded beta molecule was captured by template switching.

Findings and limits, study-wide: Samples with more naive T cells showed higher observed beta diversity. Older individuals had lower TCR beta diversity per million T cells (the decline was roughly linear).

Through a sample-barcoded 5' primer and a J-beta primer mix, a second PCR was run for about 6 to 12 cycles. MiXCR, run by TCRdb on the 5' RACE reads, gives a single entry per CDR3 protein. The sample lists around 800,000 distinct CDR3 sequences; 53% were seen once. This clonotype has only a few counts. Its antigen is as yet unknown. This sequence originates from a man at least 80 years old in good health. Sequenced sample: blood.

For the CDR3, the DNA is TGCAGTGCTAGGGGGAGGGCCCCAAATACGCAGTATTTT. Protein: CSARGRAPNTQYF. V is TRBV20-1 and J is TRBJ2-3, with 7 positions matching TRBD2. The CDR3 contains 13 residues. V gave up 3 bases and J gave up 7 bases; unmatched junction bases: 7. Germline V CDR1 and CDR2: DFQATT, SNEGSKA (reference sequence).